The 31 T cell receptor beta chains in this list originate from one sample, sequenced in a study of response to subunit inactivated influenza vaccine. TCRdb redid the calling of the RT-PCR reads with MiXCR, one entry per CDR3 protein. The sample has hundreds of thousands of distinct CDR3 sequences; 14% are singletons. The material sequenced was PBMCs from blood, taken 14 to 15 days before vaccination. The origin of the receptors is a man over 45 who received an inactivated influenza vaccine.

This clonotype was detected only a few times. The CDR3 region is CASSEPGAGGYEQYF. The DNA for the CDR3 is TGTGCCAGCAGCGAACCTGGAGCGGGGGGCTACGAGCAGTACTTC. This chain connects TRBV7-6 to TRBJ2-7; 9 bases are shared with TRBD2. The CDR3 has 15 amino acids. V was pared by 5 bases and J by 3 bases, with 8 bases of the junction left unmatched. Germline CDR1 and CDR2: SGHVS and FNYEAQ.

In DNA form, the CDR3 reads TGTGCCAGCAGCTTAGCTAGAGATACCTCACCCCTCCACTTT. It codes for CASSLARDTSPLHF. The rearrangement links TRBV7-9 to TRBJ1-6; D gene unclear. The CDR3 covers 14 residues. Germline V gives CDR1 SEHNR, CDR2 FQNEAQ (reference sequence). The ends were cut back, 0 bases at V and 10 bases at J, with 10 bases in the middle.

In its sample, this clonotype was seen a few times. The J gene is TRBJ2-7, the V gene TRBV29-1, with D possibly TRBD1 on 6 matching bases. V was clipped by 4 bases and J by 2 bases, with 12 bases between them. Germline loops: CDR1 SQVTM, CDR2 ANQGSEA. The CDR3 runs 13 residues. CDR3 nucleotides: TGCAGCGTTGTTAAGGACAGAGCCTACGAGCAGTACTTC. Its translation: CSVVKDRAYEQYF.

This chain connects TRBV10-3 to TRBJ2-7, with a tentative D call TRBD1 (6 bases). V lost 7 bases to trimming and J lost 4 bases, with 17 bases between them. This CDR3 contains 14 residues. The germline gives CDR1 ENHRY, CDR2 SYGVKD. For the CDR3, the DNA is TGTGCCATCACAGGGGAGCTTGGGAGTTACGAGCAGTACTTC. This translates into CAITGELGSYEQYF.

This chain links TRBV20-1 with TRBJ2-1; no clear D gene. In germline, CDR1 is DFQATT, CDR2 SNEGSKA (reference sequence). This CDR3 has 11 amino acids. V was cut by 2 bases and J by 8 bases, with 7 bases left in between. CDR3 DNA sequence: TGCAGTGCTAGACTACACGATGAGCAGTTCTTC. This sequence encodes CSARLHDEQFF.

This clonotype was seen a handful of times. This chain connects TRBV2 to TRBJ2-1; D is uncertain. The CDR3 has 9 residues. Germline V CDR1 and CDR2: SNHLY, FYNNEI. V lost 7 bases, J lost 13 bases, and 8 bases lay in between. This chain's CDR3 is CASKKGQFF. CDR3 nucleotide sequence: TGTGCCAGCAAAAAGGGACAGTTCTTC.

The V call is TRBV6-5, the J call TRBJ1-2; D is possibly TRBD1 (5 bases). V was pared by 2 bases and J by 0 bases, with 16 bases between. The CDR3 has 17 residues. Germline V gene lookup returns CDR1 MNHEY and CDR2 SVGAGI. The CDR3: CASSYRRAFTTNYGYTF. CDR3 DNA: TGTGCCAGCAGTTACCGCAGGGCTTTCACCACTAACTATGGCTACACCTTC.

The table lists this clonotype with a few counts. This chain links TRBV20-1 with TRBJ2-1, with 12 bases aligning to TRBD2. This CDR3 spans 15 amino acids. CDR1 DFQATT and CDR2 SNEGSKA come from the germline V gene (reference sequence). V was pared by 6 bases and J by 5 bases, with 8 bases of the junction left unmatched. The CDR3 coding sequence is TGCAGTGCACAGACTAGCGGGAGCAACCACAATGAGCAGTTCTTC. Its protein product is CSAQTSGSNHNEQFF.

This clonotype was detected a few times. This chain uses TRBV20-1 with TRBJ2-2, with TRBD2 matching 12 bases. CDR1 is DFQATT, CDR2 SNEGSKA, per germline (reference sequence). The V and J ends lost 1 base and 2 bases, in that order; junction bases with no gene match: 14. CDR3 length equals 20 residues. Here the CDR3 reads CSARVLGTSGLLRNTGELFF. For the CDR3, the DNA is TGCAGTGCTAGAGTCTTGGGGACTAGCGGGCTACTGAGAAACACCGGGGAGCTGTTTTTT.

The chain uses TRBV6-1 and TRBJ2-1, with TRBD1 as a possible D gene (5 bases). This CDR3 comprises 15 residues. CDR1 is MNHNS and CDR2 is SASEGT in the germline V gene. Trimming cost V 5 bases and J 2 bases, with 13 bases left between them. The CDR3 reads CASSRGHLTYNEQFF. The DNA of the CDR3 is TGTGCCAGCAGTAGGGGCCACCTCACCTACAATGAGCAGTTCTTC.

This clonotype was recorded a few times. V is TRBV4-1 and J is TRBJ1-6, with TRBD1 as a possible D gene (6 bases). V dropped 3 bases and J dropped 7 bases, with 13 bases sitting between them. Germline V gives CDR1 MGHRA, CDR2 YSYEKL. The CDR3 extends over 15 amino acids. The CDR3 sequence: CASSHPGVKNSPLHF. In nucleotides, the CDR3 is TGCGCCAGCAGCCACCCAGGGGTCAAGAATTCACCCCTCCACTTT.

The chain has TRBV20-1 and TRBJ2-1; 11 nucleotides match TRBD2. V shed 0 bases, J shed 2 bases, and the junction held 6 bases outside the gene matches. The CDR3 is 17 residues long. In germline, CDR1 is DFQATT, CDR2 SNEGSKA (reference sequence). This CDR3 reads CSARDISGGGTYNEQFF. The CDR3 DNA reads as TGCAGTGCTAGAGATATTAGCGGGGGGGGGACCTACAATGAGCAGTTCTTC.

This clonotype has at least ten counts. The chain employs TRBV29-1 and TRBJ1-5; D gene ambiguous. The CDR3 covers 13 residues. Germline V gives CDR1 SQVTM, CDR2 ANQGSEA. V lost 7 bases and J lost 5, with 15 bases in between. Here the CDR3 reads CSAAKGLDQPQHF. DNA of the CDR3: TGCAGCGCCGCCAAGGGTCTTGATCAGCCCCAGCATTTT.

J is TRBJ2-1 and V is TRBV7-6; TRBD2 matches 10 bases. Losses at the gene ends were 5 bases for V and 0 bases for J; bases not matched to a gene: 10. This CDR3 spans 18 amino acids. CDR1 is SGHVS and CDR2 is FNYEAQ in the germline V gene. The CDR3 bases are TGTGCCAGCAGCCGCCTAGCGGGGGCCCTGAGCTCCTACAATGAGCAGTTCTTC. As protein: CASSRLAGALSSYNEQFF.

In this sample, this clonotype turned up a few times. The rearrangement uses TRBV12-5 and TRBJ2-1, with D possibly being TRBD1 (5 bases). V was pared by 6 bases and J by 0 bases, with 21 bases between. The germline V gene has CDR1 LGHNT and CDR2 FRNRAP. The CDR3 sequence is 18 residues long. CDR3 DNA sequence: TGTGCTAGTGGCCCAATCTCTATAGGGGATAGCTCCTACAATGAGCAGTTCTTC. Its protein product is CASGPISIGDSSYNEQFF.

The chain couples TRBV20-1 to TRBJ1-6; the D gene is possibly TRBD1 (5 bases). V gave up 0 bases and J gave up 6 bases, with 21 bases separating them. This CDR3 is built from 18 residues. Germline V gene data show CDR1 as DFQATT and CDR2 as SNEGSKA (reference sequence). The chain's CDR3 is CSAREVRRGSLVNSPLHF. The CDR3 bases are TGCAGTGCTAGAGAAGTGAGGCGGGGGAGTCTAGTTAATTCACCCCTCCACTTT.

The sample holds many counts of this clonotype. The chain uses TRBV28 and TRBJ1-1; 7 nucleotides line up with TRBD1. In germline, CDR1 is MDHEN, CDR2 SYDVKM. The length of the CDR3 is 16 residues. V lost 3 bases to trimming and J lost 3 bases; unmatched junction nucleotides: 10. CDR3 nucleotides: TGTGCCAGCAGTTTCCCGACAGGGCGGGTGGACACTGAAGCTTTCTTT. Translating gives CASSFPTGRVDTEAFF.

The chain links TRBV6-2 or TRBV6-3 to TRBJ1-1; D remains unclear. The germline V and J ends were trimmed by 2 bases and 5 bases, with 9 bases remaining between them. In germline, CDR1 is MNHEY, CDR2 SVGEGT. This CDR3 region has 13 residues. The CDR3 sequence is CASSYRIGTEAFF. The CDR3 DNA reads as TGTGCCAGCAGTTACAGGATTGGGACTGAAGCTTTCTTT.

This clonotype was seen a handful of times. The rearrangement links TRBV6-2 or TRBV6-3 to TRBJ2-1; perhaps TRBD2 as D (7 bases). The CDR3 is 16 residues long. Looked up from germline, CDR1 is MNHEY and CDR2 is SVGEGT. V lost 6 bases, J lost 5 bases, and 20 bases lay in between. CDR3 region: CASSPTGGRKDNEQFF. The CDR3 DNA reads as TGTGCCAGCAGCCCAACGGGGGGCCGCAAGGACAATGAGCAGTTCTTC.

This clonotype showed up just once. The chain employs TRBV10-3 and TRBJ1-5; perhaps TRBD1 as D (6 bases). V was trimmed by 6 bases and J by 4 bases, leaving 16 bases between them. Germline values: CDR1 ENHRY, CDR2 SYGVKD. The CDR3 totals 15 residues. The CDR3, as DNA: TGTGCCATCAGGGGTGCGGGGGGCGATAATCAGCCCCAGCATTTT. Translated: CAIRGAGGDNQPQHF.

There are a few counts of this clonotype. The chain is built from TRBV27 and TRBJ1-6; TRBD1 agrees at 7 bases. The CDR3 runs 13 residues. Losses at the gene ends were 8 bases for V and 10 bases for J; bases not matched to a gene: 8. CDR1 and CDR2 from the germline V gene are MNHEY and SMNVEV (reference sequence). The CDR3 DNA sequence: TGTGCCAGCCGTGACAGGGAAAGATCACCCCTCCACTTT. This encodes CASRDRERSPLHF.

This chain links TRBV20-1 with TRBJ2-7, with 12 bases fitting TRBD2. Germline CDR1 reads DFQATT; CDR2 reads SNEGSKA (reference sequence). V shed 6 bases, J shed 1 base, and the junction held 10 bases outside the gene matches. The CDR3 sequence is 16 residues long. CDR3 sequence reads: CSATTSGSPPSYEQYF. For the CDR3, the DNA is TGCAGTGCCACGACTAGCGGGAGCCCTCCATCCTACGAGCAGTACTTC.

This clonotype was counted between two and nine times. The chain links TRBV12-3 or TRBV12-4 to TRBJ2-1, with a tentative D call TRBD2 (6 bases). The CDR3 covers 15 residues. V lost 5 bases, J lost 10 bases, and 21 bases lay in between. CDR3 in amino acids: CASSGTLTRAEEQFF. The CDR3 DNA sequence: TGTGCCAGCAGTGGGACTTTGACTAGGGCTGAGGAGCAGTTCTTC.

This clonotype was recorded a few times. V is TRBV7-9 and J is TRBJ2-1, with 13 positions matching TRBD2. J lost 2 bases, V lost 5 bases, and 3 bases had no gene match. Per germline, CDR1 SEHNR and CDR2 FQNEAQ (reference sequence). The length of the CDR3 is 16 residues. The CDR3 reads CASSRGLAGAYNEQFF. The CDR3 bases are TGTGCCAGCAGCCGCGGACTAGCGGGAGCCTACAATGAGCAGTTCTTC.

The table lists this clonotype with a few counts. The chain combines TRBV5-1 with TRBJ1-1; D is perhaps TRBD1 (5 bases). Germline CDR1 is SGHRS and CDR2 is YFSETQ. The V gene lost 4 bases and the J gene lost 1 base, with 14 bases spanning the gap. The CDR3 extends over 15 amino acids. The CDR3 region is CASSLGERWNTEAFF. The CDR3 DNA is TGCGCCAGCAGCCTAGGGGAACGGTGGAACACTGAAGCTTTCTTT.

This clonotype came up many times. The chain couples TRBV7-9 to TRBJ2-2; D perhaps matches TRBD1 (6 bases). The length of the CDR3 is 14 residues. In germline, CDR1 is SEHNR, CDR2 FQNEAQ (reference sequence). The germline V and J ends were trimmed by 5 bases and 3 bases, with 10 bases remaining between them. CDR3 sequence reads: CASSQYRDTGELFF. DNA for the CDR3: TGTGCCAGCAGCCAATACAGGGACACCGGGGAGCTGTTTTTT.

CDR3 protein: CASSLVPSIDEQYF. The DNA of the CDR3 is TGTGCCAGCAGCTTAGTGCCCTCGATCGACGAGCAGTACTTC. This sequence joins TRBV7-2 and TRBJ2-7; D not resolved. CDR3 length: 14 amino acids. V dropped 1 base and J dropped 5 bases, with 12 bases sitting between them. CDR1 is SGHTA, CDR2 FQGNSA, per germline.

This rearrangement joins TRBV11-2 to TRBJ2-7, with 9 bases aligning to TRBD1. CDR1 is SGHAT, CDR2 FQNNGV, per germline. V dropped 5 bases and J dropped 2; count of bases not matched to a gene: 7. This CDR3 is built from 15 residues. The CDR3 reads CASSRSGTGTYEQYF. The CDR3 nucleotides read TGTGCCAGCAGCCGCTCCGGGACAGGGACCTACGAGCAGTACTTC.

This chain joins TRBV2 and TRBJ1-1; D gene unclear. The V end lost 0 bases, the J end lost 7 bases, and 12 bases lay between the germline ends. The CDR3 runs to 14 residues. Germline CDR1 reads SNHLY; CDR2 reads FYNNEI. In DNA form, the CDR3 reads TGTGCCAGCAGTGAAGCGCGTCAGGCCTTTGAAGCTTTCTTT. Protein product: CASSEARQAFEAFF.

V gene TRBV2 combines with J gene TRBJ2-2, with 9 bases aligning to TRBD1. The ends lost 6 bases at V and 4 bases at J; junction bases unmatched: 6. Germline values: CDR1 SNHLY, CDR2 FYNNEI. The CDR3 is 15 amino acids. As DNA, the CDR3 is TGTGCCAGCAGGCCGGGACAGGGATCCACCGGGGAGCTGTTTTTT. As protein: CASRPGQGSTGELFF.

V usage is TRBV11-2 and J usage is TRBJ2-7; the D call may be TRBD1 or TRBD2 (6 bases each). Looked up from germline, CDR1 is SGHAT and CDR2 is FQNNGV. The germline V and J ends were trimmed by 6 bases and 4 bases, with 22 bases remaining between them. The CDR3 is 16 residues long. The chain's CDR3 is CASRRGRRGERYEQYF. The CDR3 DNA reads TGTGCCAGCAGACGGGGCCGGAGGGGGGAAAGGTACGAGCAGTACTTC.